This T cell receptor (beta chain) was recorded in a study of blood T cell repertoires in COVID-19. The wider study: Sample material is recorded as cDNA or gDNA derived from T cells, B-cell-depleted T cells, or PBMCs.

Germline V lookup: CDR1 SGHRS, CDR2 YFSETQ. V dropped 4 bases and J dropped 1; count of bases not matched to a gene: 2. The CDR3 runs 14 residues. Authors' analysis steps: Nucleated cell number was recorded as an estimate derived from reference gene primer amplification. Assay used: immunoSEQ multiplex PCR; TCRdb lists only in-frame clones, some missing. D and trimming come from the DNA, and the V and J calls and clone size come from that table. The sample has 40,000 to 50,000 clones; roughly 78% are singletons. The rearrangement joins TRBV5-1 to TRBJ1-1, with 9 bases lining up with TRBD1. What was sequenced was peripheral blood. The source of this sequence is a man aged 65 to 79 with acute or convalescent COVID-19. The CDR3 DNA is TGCGCCAGCAGCACGGGACAGGGGAACACTGAAGCTTTCTTT. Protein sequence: CASSTGQGNTEAFF.